These 2 T cell receptor beta chains share one sample of origin, sequenced in a study of T cell responses to AZD1222 COVID-19 vaccine. Profiled with immunoSEQ multiplex PCR; TCRdb holds only in-frame clones, not every one. Among tens of thousands of clones, more than 75% were seen once, and the ten largest hold roughly 5.6%. Sample: peripheral blood, taken on day 0 of MenACWY control vaccination. These TCRs come from an adult in good health.

The CDR3: CASSSLAGGNYNEQFF. The CDR3 DNA is TGTGCCAGCAGTTCGTTAGCGGGAGGGAACTACAATGAGCAGTTCTTC. The V gene is TRBV6-5, the J gene TRBJ2-1; 11 positions match TRBD2. The V and J ends lost 4 bases and 3 bases, in that order; junction bases with no gene match: 5. CDR3 length: 16 amino acids. Germline CDR1 reads MNHEY; CDR2 reads SVGAGI.

This clone was seen a handful of times. This chain's CDR3 is CASSQDPGQGTSLTDTQYF. The CDR3 DNA follows: TGCGCCAGCAGCCAAGATCCGGGACAGGGTACCAGCTTGACAGATACGCAGTATTTT. The chain recombines TRBV4-1 with TRBJ2-3, with TRBD1 identical over 9 bases. Germline values: CDR1 MGHRA, CDR2 YSYEKL. After removal of 0 bases from V and 3 bases from J, the junction contained 13 bases not matched to a gene. The CDR3 sequence is 19 residues long.